The next 29 T cell receptor beta chains were all read from a single sample in a study of post-analysis software for immune sequencing data. Findings and caveats of the study: There were roughly five TRBV segments more frequent in patients than controls, and TRBV5-6, TRBV5-1 and TRBV20-1 were among them.

The authors incorporated unique molecular identifiers into the TCR beta cDNA libraries. TCRdb ran MiXCR on the PCR reads and lists one entry per CDR3 protein. The sample records 700,000 to 800,000 distinct CDR3 sequences, about 32% being singletons. The antigens for these receptors are not known. Sequences were obtained from blood. Receptors originate from a girl aged 10-17 years with multiple sclerosis.

This clonotype came up a few times. The chain couples TRBV12-3 or TRBV12-4 to TRBJ1-1; tentative D call: TRBD1 (5 bases). The CDR3 loop spans 15 amino acids. The germline V and J ends were trimmed by 4 bases and 5 bases, with 17 bases remaining between them. The CDR3 sequence is CASSSGTAQVTEAFF. The CDR3 nucleotides read TGTGCCAGCAGTTCCGGGACCGCGCAGGTGACTGAAGCTTTCTTT.

This clonotype was counted only a few times. This chain joins TRBV4-1 and TRBJ2-3; D may correspond to TRBD1 or TRBD2 (5 bases each). This CDR3 contains 17 residues. The germline CDR1 and CDR2 sequences are MGHRA and YSYEKL. Between the trimmed V and J ends, which lost 2 bases and 2 bases, there was a span of 17 bases. CDR3 DNA sequence: TGCGCCAGCAGCCAATCCCCGGGACCCGGGGTCACAGATACGCAGTATTTT. Amino acids: CASSQSPGPGVTDTQYF.

The chain combines TRBV7-2 with TRBJ1-1; D may be TRBD1 (5 bases). The CDR3 consists of 13 residues. Germline assignment: CDR1 SGHTA and CDR2 FQGNSA. Trimming took 9 bases from V and 1 from J, leaving 12 bases between them. The CDR3 is CASKGAANTEAFF. In DNA form, the CDR3 reads TGTGCCAGTAAAGGGGCGGCGAACACTGAAGCTTTCTTT.

This rearrangement joins TRBV6-4 to TRBJ1-5; D may be TRBD1 (5 bases). CDR3 length: 13 residues. V gave up 9 bases and J gave up 5 bases, with 14 bases separating them. Germline loops: CDR1 MRHNA, CDR2 SNTAGT. CDR3 amino acids: CASQGGGDQPQHF. The CDR3, as DNA: TGTGCCAGTCAGGGCGGGGGAGATCAGCCCCAGCATTTT.

The genes are TRBV29-1 and TRBJ1-3; no clear D gene. Germline V gene data show CDR1 as SQVTM and CDR2 as ANQGSEA. V shed 0 bases and J shed 3 bases, with 3 bases lying between them. This CDR3 is built from 12 residues. CDR3 amino acids: CSVEDLGNTIYF. The DNA for the CDR3 is TGCAGCGTTGAAGATCTTGGAAACACCATATATTTT.

This clonotype showed up just once. Germline is not matched at one junction end, which may reflect a read error. The V call is TRBV6-1, the J call TRBJ1-5, with 12 bases that match TRBD1. CDR1 and CDR2 from the germline V gene are MNHNS and SASEGT. This CDR3 spans 19 amino acids. The CDR3: CASSELPLLGTGGKQPQHF. CDR3 in DNA: TGTGCCAGCAGTGAATTGCCTCTCCTGGGGACAGGGGGCAAACAGCCCCAGCATTTT.

To note about this clonotype: Sequence at one end of the junction differs from germline and may be a read error. V usage is TRBV10-3 and J usage is TRBJ2-5; no definite D call. This CDR3 region has 14 residues. Per germline, CDR1 ENHRY and CDR2 SYGVKD. Here the CDR3 reads CATSEPMTRETQYF. CDR3 sequence (DNA): TGTGCCACCAGTGAGCCGATGACCCGGGAGACCCAGTACTTC.

Only one count was recorded for this clonotype. One end of the junction does not line up with germline, which may come from a read error. The V and J genes are TRBV20-1 and TRBJ2-1, with TRBD1 matching 7 bases. Germline V gene data show CDR1 as DFQATT and CDR2 as SNEGSKA (reference sequence). The CDR3 length is 13 residues. The DNA of the CDR3 is TGCAATGCTAGAGACGGACAGGCCTCCGAGCAGTTCTTC. Amino acid sequence: CNARDGQASEQFF.

To note about this clonotype: One base away lies a much larger clone, so this may be a sequencing read error. The CDR3 protein is CASSPGSPNNEQFF. As DNA, the CDR3 is TGCGCCAGCAGCCCGGGGTCTCCAAACAATGAGCAGTTCTTC. The genes are TRBV5-1 and TRBJ2-1, with TRBD2 as a possible D gene (5 bases). V dropped 4 bases and J dropped 5 bases, with 13 bases sitting between them. The CDR3 spans 14 residues. From germline, CDR1 is SGHRS and CDR2 YFSETQ.

V and J are TRBV20-1 and TRBJ2-7; TRBD1 agrees at 8 bases. Trimming cost V 2 bases and J 1 base; bases outside gene matches: 7. The CDR3 is 15 amino acids. Germline values: CDR1 DFQATT, CDR2 SNEGSKA (reference sequence). CDR3: CSARPDRDPSYEQYF. The DNA of the CDR3 is TGCAGTGCTAGACCGGACAGGGATCCTTCCTACGAGCAGTACTTC.

The chain couples TRBV6-6 to TRBJ1-1, with 7 bases lining up with TRBD1. The CDR3 runs to 14 residues. The germline gives CDR1 MNHNY, CDR2 SVGAGI (reference sequence). The trim removed 5 bases at V and 6 bases at J, leaving 9 bases unmatched. The CDR3 is CASSPQPGGAEAFF. The CDR3, as DNA: TGTGCCAGCAGTCCGCAACCAGGGGGGGCTGAAGCTTTCTTT.

The genes are TRBV4-3 and TRBJ2-5; tentative D call: TRBD2 (6 bases). Gene TRBJ2-7 matches the end of the DNA better, so the J call may be wrong. Germline CDR1 reads LGHNA; CDR2 reads YSLEER. The CDR3 is 14 amino acids. The CDR3 DNA follows: TGCGCCAGCCGTGGGGACTTCTCATTCGGCGAGCAGTACTTC. Protein product: CASRGDFSFGEQYF.

The chain couples TRBV5-5 to TRBJ2-3; D gene ambiguous. This CDR3 region has 14 residues. The V and J ends lost 1 base and 2 bases respectively, with 8 bases between them. CDR1 is SGHKS, CDR2 YYEKEE, per germline (reference sequence). CDR3 protein: CASSLYRDTDTQYF. The DNA for the CDR3 is TGTGCCAGCAGCTTGTATAGGGACACAGATACGCAGTATTTT.

The count of this clonotype is one. The J gene is TRBJ2-5, the V gene TRBV20-1; D possibly corresponds to TRBD1 (5 bases). The CDR3 has 15 residues. V was pared by 1 base and J by 4 bases, with 16 bases between. Germline assignment: CDR1 DFQATT and CDR2 SNEGSKA (reference sequence). The DNA of the CDR3 is TGCAGTGCTAGAGGCCCCGTAGGGGTGACAGAGACCCAGTACTTC. Encoded protein: CSARGPVGVTETQYF.

The CDR3 DNA follows: TGTGCCAGCAGTTTAAAGACTAGCGGGAGTTTCAATGAGCAGTTCTTC. Its protein product is CASSLKTSGSFNEQFF. This chain links TRBV27 with TRBJ2-1; 12 nucleotides line up with TRBD2. Germline loops: CDR1 MNHEY, CDR2 SMNVEV (reference sequence). CDR3 length: 16 residues. Trimming cost V 2 bases and J 6 bases; bases outside gene matches: 5.

This clonotype has more than one count but fewer than ten. The rearrangement links TRBV2 to TRBJ2-1, with D hard to call. The CDR3 spans 15 residues. V lost 11 bases, J lost 0 bases, and 17 bases lay in between. The germline gives CDR1 SNHLY, CDR2 FYNNEI. As DNA, the CDR3 is TGTGCCTCCCGAGAAGCGCCGAGCTCCTACAATGAGCAGTTCTTC. It encodes CASREAPSSYNEQFF.

The chain recombines TRBV12-3 or TRBV12-4 with TRBJ1-5; D might be TRBD1 (6 bases). This CDR3 spans 13 amino acids. Trimming removed 7 bases from V and 4 bases from J, with 11 bases in between. The CDR3 spells CASTTDSNQPQHF. CDR3 sequence (DNA): TGTGCCAGCACTACGGACAGTAATCAGCCCCAGCATTTT.

This clonotype showed up just a few times. The CDR3 DNA reads TGTGCCAGCTCGGGGACATCCATCTTCGGCACTGAAGCTTTCTTT. It encodes CASSGTSIFGTEAFF. The V gene is TRBV25-1, the J gene TRBJ1-1; D possibly corresponds to TRBD1 (6 bases). Trimming took 8 bases from V and 4 from J, leaving 20 bases between them. The V gene's germline CDR1 is MGHDK and CDR2 SYGVNS. This CDR3 contains 15 residues.

This clonotype was seen repeatedly, ten times or more. The gene calls are TRBV20-1 and TRBJ2-3, with TRBD2 matching 7 bases. This CDR3 is built from 18 residues. V was clipped by 2 bases and J by 1 base; unmatched bases: 15. Germline V lookup: CDR1 DFQATT, CDR2 SNEGSKA (reference sequence). CDR3 sequence (DNA): TGCAGTGCTAGATTTGGTGGGGCTCGCGGGGGACGCACAGATACGCAGTATTTT. Protein sequence: CSARFGGARGGRTDTQYF.

J is TRBJ2-6 and V is TRBV20-1; maybe TRBD1 (5 bases). CDR1 is DFQATT, CDR2 SNEGSKA, per germline (reference sequence). Deletions cut 6 bases from V and 3 bases from J, with 15 bases between. This CDR3 region has 15 residues. CDR3: CSASWGRFGANVLTF. The CDR3 DNA is TGCAGTGCCTCCTGGGGCCGCTTTGGGGCCAACGTCCTGACTTTC.

The chain combines TRBV11-2 with TRBJ2-5; 10 bases fit TRBD1. V was clipped by 7 bases and J by 11 bases; unmatched bases: 16. Germline assignment: CDR1 SGHAT and CDR2 FQNNGV. This CDR3 contains 15 residues. DNA of the CDR3: TGTGCCAGCACCATGGACAGGGGGGGCACGAATGAGCAGTACTTC. Residues: CASTMDRGGTNEQYF.

This clonotype was found a few times. This sequence joins TRBV10-3 and TRBJ2-1, with 13 positions matching TRBD2. Germline V lookup: CDR1 ENHRY, CDR2 SYGVKD. V was clipped by 10 bases and J by 7 bases; unmatched bases: 16. CDR3 length: 17 residues. The DNA for the CDR3 is TGTGCCACCGCGGGAGGCTCTGGACTAGCGGGAGTAAATGAGCAGTTCTTC. It yields the protein CATAGGSGLAGVNEQFF.

This clonotype turned up a few times. V is TRBV7-2 and J is TRBJ2-7, with 7 bases lining up with TRBD1. The CDR3 is 15 amino acids. The germline gives CDR1 SGHTA, CDR2 FQGNSA. V shed 4 bases, J shed 5 bases, and the junction held 11 bases outside the gene matches. This CDR3 reads CASSSSRDRPDEQYF. CDR3 nucleotides: TGTGCCAGCAGCTCTAGTCGGGACAGACCTGACGAGCAGTACTTC.

In this sample, this clonotype turned up a few times. The gene calls are TRBV7-9 and TRBJ1-1, with a weak D call TRBD1 (6 bases). Trimming cost V 5 bases and J 3 bases, with 7 bases left between them. The CDR3 has 12 amino acids. Germline CDR1 reads SEHNR; CDR2 reads FQNEAQ (reference sequence). CDR3 bases: TGTGCCAGCAGCCACAGGGACACTGAAGCTTTCTTT. Protein: CASSHRDTEAFF.

The chain recombines TRBV10-1 with TRBJ2-1; TRBD2 matches 12 bases. Germline CDR1 reads WNHNN; CDR2 reads SYGVQD (reference sequence). The CDR3 has 19 amino acids. The V and J ends lost 5 bases and 6 bases, in that order; junction bases with no gene match: 17. CDR3 protein: CASSPGLLAGGGGGNEQFF. The DNA for the CDR3 is TGCGCCAGCAGTCCAGGTCTCCTAGCGGGAGGGGGTGGGGGCAATGAGCAGTTCTTC.

This clonotype was observed a few times. This chain uses TRBV29-1 with TRBJ1-1; D possibly corresponds to TRBD1 (6 bases). Trimming stripped 2 bases from V and 4 bases from J, with 17 bases between. The CDR3 has 15 residues. The germline V gene encodes CDR1 SQVTM and CDR2 ANQGSEA. The CDR3 sequence is CSVEPLQGPGTEAFF. The CDR3, as DNA: TGCAGCGTTGAACCATTACAGGGACCGGGCACTGAAGCTTTCTTT.

V and J are TRBV29-1 and TRBJ1-1; TRBD1 aligns across 12 bases. After removal of 6 bases from V and 12 bases from J, the junction contained 11 bases not matched to a gene. CDR1 and CDR2 (germline): SQVTM, ANQGSEA. The CDR3 runs 13 residues. The CDR3 is CSVGQRDRGLTFF. For the CDR3, the DNA is TGCAGCGTGGGACAGAGGGACAGGGGGCTGACTTTCTTT.

This clonotype has a handful of counts. The chain couples TRBV7-2 to TRBJ2-7; TRBD1 might be the D (5 bases). Germline CDR1 SGHTA, CDR2 FQGNSA. V was cut by 0 bases and J by 2 bases, with 11 bases left in between. The CDR3 length is 15 residues. The CDR3 here is CASSLAATATYEQYF. DNA of the CDR3: TGTGCCAGCAGCTTAGCAGCGACAGCTACCTACGAGCAGTACTTC. The whole variable domain, filled in from reference TRBV7-2 and TRBJ2-7, reads GAGVSQSPSNKVTEKGKDVELRCDPISGHTALYWYRQSLGQGLEFLIYFQGNSAPDKSGLPSDRFSAERTGGSVSTLTIQRTQQEDSAVYLCASSLAATATYEQYFGPGTRLTVT.

The chain's CDR3 is CASSLSRAGDTQYF. The CDR3 DNA follows: TGTGCCAGCAGCTTATCGCGGGCCGGAGATACGCAGTATTTT. This chain links TRBV7-2 with TRBJ2-3; tentatively, D is TRBD2 (5 bases). The V end was cut by 2 bases, the J end by 5 bases, with 11 bases between. The length of the CDR3 is 14 residues. From germline, CDR1 is SGHTA and CDR2 FQGNSA. Using reference TRBV7-2 and TRBJ2-3 for the parts outside the CDR3, the full variable domain is GAGVSQSPSNKVTEKGKDVELRCDPISGHTALYWYRQSLGQGLEFLIYFQGNSAPDKSGLPSDRFSAERTGGSVSTLTIQRTQQEDSAVYLCASSLSRAGDTQYFGPGTRLTVL.